Listed here is a single T cell receptor beta chain. Profiling relied on immunoSEQ multiplex PCR, and the TCRdb table lists in-frame clones only, not all of them. The table records roughly 250,000 clones, about nine tenths of them present only once. This specimen comes from a study of blood T cell repertoires in COVID-19. Across the whole study: Donors in the United States, Italy and Spain gave samples during acute or convalescent COVID-19. From T cells, B-cell-depleted T cells, or PBMCs came the material, which was cDNA or gDNA.

The CDR3 spans 13 residues. The germline V and J ends were trimmed by 2 bases and 4 bases, with 8 bases remaining between them. CDR1 is LNHDA and CDR2 is SQIVND in the germline V gene (reference sequence). Sequenced input: PBMCs or T cells enriched from blood (not recorded which). This sequence was found in a woman in her thirties with acute COVID-19. J is TRBJ1-1 and V is TRBV19, with D perhaps matching TRBD1 (5 bases). In DNA, the CDR3 is TGTGCCAGTAGTATACCCCAGGGCACTGAAGCTTTCTTT. Protein: CASSIPQGTEAFF.